This T cell receptor beta chain was captured in a study of blood T cell repertoires in COVID-19. Trimming cost V 0 bases and J 4 bases, with 9 bases left between them. CDR1 and CDR2 (germline): GTSNPN, SVGIG (reference sequence). The CDR3 extends over 13 amino acids. Per the original methods: Scientists estimated how many nucleated cells there were by amplifying reference gene primers. Using immunoSEQ multiplex PCR, the repertoire was profiled, and TCRdb retains in-frame clones only, with some absent. V, J and clone size are taken as reported in that table, and D and trimming were inferred from the DNA itself. The repertoire holds about 110,000 clones, with about 90% as singletons.

The origin of this receptor is a human donor in a cohort sampled during active COVID-19. Sequencing was done on a sample of peripheral blood. The chain uses TRBV30 and TRBJ2-5; possibly TRBD1 for D (5 bases). The CDR3 DNA sequence: TGTGCCTGGAGTGTACAAGGGGCAGAGACCCAGTACTTC. Its translation: CAWSVQGAETQYF.